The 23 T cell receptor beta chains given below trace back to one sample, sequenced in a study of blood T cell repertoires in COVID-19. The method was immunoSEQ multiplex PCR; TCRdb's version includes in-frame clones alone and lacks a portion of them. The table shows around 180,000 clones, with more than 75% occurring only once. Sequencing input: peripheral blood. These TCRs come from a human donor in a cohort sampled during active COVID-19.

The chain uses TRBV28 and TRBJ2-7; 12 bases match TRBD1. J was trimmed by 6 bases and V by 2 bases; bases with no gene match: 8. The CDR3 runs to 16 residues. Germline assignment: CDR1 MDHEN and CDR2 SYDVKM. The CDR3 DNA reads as TGTGCCAGCAGTTTACTACCGGGACAGGGGGCCCCCGAGCAGTACTTC. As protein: CASSLLPGQGAPEQYF.

CDR3 coding DNA: TGTGCCAGCAGTTACTCCAGGGACTACCATTTCAATGAGCAGTTCTTC. It is translated as CASSYSRDYHFNEQFF. The chain employs TRBV6-2 or TRBV6-3 and TRBJ2-1; 7 bases match TRBD2. Trimming removed 0 bases from V and 6 bases from J; junction bases left unmatched: 8. Looked up from germline, CDR1 is MNHEY and CDR2 is SVGEGT. CDR3 length: 16 residues.

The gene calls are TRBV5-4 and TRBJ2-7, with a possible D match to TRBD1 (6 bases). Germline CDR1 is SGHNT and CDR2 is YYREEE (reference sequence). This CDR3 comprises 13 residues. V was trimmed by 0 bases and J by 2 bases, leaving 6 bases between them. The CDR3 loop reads CASSLEGAYEQYF. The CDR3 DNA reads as TGTGCCAGCAGCTTGGAGGGGGCCTACGAGCAGTACTTC.

The CDR3 is CASSSTGNTIYF. The CDR3, as DNA: TGTGCCAGCAGCTCTACTGGAAACACCATATATTTT. The chain recombines TRBV7-9 with TRBJ1-3; D gene uncertain. V lost 4 bases and J lost 2, with 3 bases in between. CDR1 is SEHNR, CDR2 FQNEAQ, per germline (reference sequence). The CDR3 is made up of 12 amino acids.

Here the CDR3 DNA reads TGTGCCAGCAGCAAAGACCAAAGCGGGAGACGGTCCTACGAGCAGTACTTC. It encodes CASSKDQSGRRSYEQYF. The V and J genes are TRBV21-1 and TRBJ2-7; no check of the table's D call, TRBD2, against the DNA was made. TRBV21-1 is tagged as a pseudogene. CDR3 length: 17 amino acids.

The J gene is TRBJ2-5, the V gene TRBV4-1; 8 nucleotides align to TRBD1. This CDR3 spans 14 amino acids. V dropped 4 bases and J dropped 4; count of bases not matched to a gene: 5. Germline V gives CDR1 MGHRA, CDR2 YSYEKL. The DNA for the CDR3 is TGCGCCAGCAGCCCTACAGGGGGAGTAGAGACCCAGTACTTC. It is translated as CASSPTGGVETQYF.

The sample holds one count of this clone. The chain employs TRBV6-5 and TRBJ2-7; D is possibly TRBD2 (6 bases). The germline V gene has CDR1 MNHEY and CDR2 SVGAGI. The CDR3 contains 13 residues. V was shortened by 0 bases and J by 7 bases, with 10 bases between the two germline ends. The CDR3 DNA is TGTGCCAGCAGTTACTCGGGGGGAAAAGAGCAGTACTTC. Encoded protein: CASSYSGGKEQYF.

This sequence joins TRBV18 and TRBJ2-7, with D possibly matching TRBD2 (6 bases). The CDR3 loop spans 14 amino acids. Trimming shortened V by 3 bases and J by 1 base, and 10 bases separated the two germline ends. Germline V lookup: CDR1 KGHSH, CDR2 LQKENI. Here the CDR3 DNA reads TGTGCCAGCTCACCCCGGGACTTGTCCTACGAGCAGTACTTC. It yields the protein CASSPRDLSYEQYF. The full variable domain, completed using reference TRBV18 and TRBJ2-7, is NAGVMQNPRHLVRRRGQEARLRCSPMKGHSHVYWYRQLPEEGLKFMVYLQKENIIDESGMPKERFSAEFPKEGPSILRIQQVVRGDSAAYFCASSPRDLSYEQYFGPGTRLTVT.

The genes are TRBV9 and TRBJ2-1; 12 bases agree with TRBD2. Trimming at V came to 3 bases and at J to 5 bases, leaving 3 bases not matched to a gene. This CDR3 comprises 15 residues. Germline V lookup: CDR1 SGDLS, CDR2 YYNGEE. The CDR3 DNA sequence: TGTGCCAGCAGCGCTAGCGGGGGGGAACACAATGAGCAGTTCTTC. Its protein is CASSASGGEHNEQFF.

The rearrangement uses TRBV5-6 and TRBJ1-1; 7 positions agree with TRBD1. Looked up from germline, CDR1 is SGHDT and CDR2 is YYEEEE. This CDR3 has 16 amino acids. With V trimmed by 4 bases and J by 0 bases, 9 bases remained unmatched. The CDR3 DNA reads TGTGCCAGCAGCCCTCAGACAGGGATTTTGAACACTGAAGCTTTCTTT. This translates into CASSPQTGILNTEAFF.

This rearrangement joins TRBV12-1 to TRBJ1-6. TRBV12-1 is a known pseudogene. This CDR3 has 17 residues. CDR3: CASNQPDGGKRNSPLHF. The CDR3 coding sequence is TGTGCCAGCAACCAACCCGATGGGGGGAAGCGAAATTCACCCCTCCACTTT.

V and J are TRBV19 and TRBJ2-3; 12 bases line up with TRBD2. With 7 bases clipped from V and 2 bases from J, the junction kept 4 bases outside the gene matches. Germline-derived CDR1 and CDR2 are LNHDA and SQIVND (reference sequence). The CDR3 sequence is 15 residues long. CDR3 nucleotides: TGTGCCAGTACCACTAGCGGGGGGATCACAGATACGCAGTATTTT. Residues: CASTTSGGITDTQYF.

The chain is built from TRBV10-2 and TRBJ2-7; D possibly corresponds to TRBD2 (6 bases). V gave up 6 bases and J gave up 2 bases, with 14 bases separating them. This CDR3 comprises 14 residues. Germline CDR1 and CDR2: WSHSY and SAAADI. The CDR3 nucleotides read TGCGCCAGCAGGGATACGGGAGCCACCTACGAGCAGTACTTC. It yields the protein CASRDTGATYEQYF.

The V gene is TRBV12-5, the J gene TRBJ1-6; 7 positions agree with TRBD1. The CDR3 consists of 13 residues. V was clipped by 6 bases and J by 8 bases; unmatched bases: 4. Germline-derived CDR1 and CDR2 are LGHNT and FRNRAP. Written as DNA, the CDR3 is TGTGCTAGTGGGGGACAGCTCCATTCACCCCTCCACTTT. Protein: CASGGQLHSPLHF.

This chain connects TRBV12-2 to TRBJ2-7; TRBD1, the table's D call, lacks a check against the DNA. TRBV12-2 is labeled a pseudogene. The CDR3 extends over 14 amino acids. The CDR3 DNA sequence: TGTGCAAGTCGCTTACGACAGGGCGTGTACGAGCAGTACTTC. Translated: CASRLRQGVYEQYF.

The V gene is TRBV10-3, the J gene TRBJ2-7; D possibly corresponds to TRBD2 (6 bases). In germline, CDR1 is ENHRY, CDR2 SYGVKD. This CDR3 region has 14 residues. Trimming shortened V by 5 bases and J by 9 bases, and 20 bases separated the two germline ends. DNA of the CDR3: TGTGCCATCAGTAGATTACGACTAGTAAGGGTGCAGTACTTC. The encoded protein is CAISRLRLVRVQYF.

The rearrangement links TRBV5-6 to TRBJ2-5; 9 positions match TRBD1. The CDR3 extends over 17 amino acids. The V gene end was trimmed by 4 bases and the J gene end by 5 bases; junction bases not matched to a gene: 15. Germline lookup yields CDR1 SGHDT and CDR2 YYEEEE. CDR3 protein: CASSKGPRTGVIETQYF. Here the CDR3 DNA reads TGTGCCAGCAGCAAGGGGCCAAGGACAGGGGTAATTGAGACCCAGTACTTC.

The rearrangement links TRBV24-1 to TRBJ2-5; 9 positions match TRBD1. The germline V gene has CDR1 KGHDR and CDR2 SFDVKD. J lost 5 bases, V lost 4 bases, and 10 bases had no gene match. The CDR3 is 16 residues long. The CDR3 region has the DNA TGTGCCACCAGTGACACCCCGGGACAGGGTCGGGAGACCCAGTACTTC. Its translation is CATSDTPGQGRETQYF.

The CDR3 reads CASSLYTGGTGYTF. In DNA, the CDR3 is TGTGCCAGCAGTTTGTACACAGGGGGCACTGGCTACACCTTC. The chain carries TRBV28 and TRBJ1-2; 9 positions agree with TRBD1. Germline assignment: CDR1 MDHEN and CDR2 SYDVKM. The CDR3 has 14 amino acids. The ends lost 3 bases at V and 7 bases at J; junction bases unmatched: 6.

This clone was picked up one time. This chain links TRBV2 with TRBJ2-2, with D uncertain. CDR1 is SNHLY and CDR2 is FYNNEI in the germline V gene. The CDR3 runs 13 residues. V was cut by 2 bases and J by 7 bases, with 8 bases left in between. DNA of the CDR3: TGTGCCAGCAGTGAATGGTATAGCGGGGAGCTGTTTTTT. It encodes CASSEWYSGELFF.

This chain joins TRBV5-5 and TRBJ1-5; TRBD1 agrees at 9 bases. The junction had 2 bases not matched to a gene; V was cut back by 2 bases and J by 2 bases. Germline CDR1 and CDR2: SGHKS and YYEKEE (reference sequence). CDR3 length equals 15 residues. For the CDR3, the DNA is TGTGCCAGCAGCTTACAGGGGGCTGGCAATCAGCCCCAGCATTTT. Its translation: CASSLQGAGNQPQHF. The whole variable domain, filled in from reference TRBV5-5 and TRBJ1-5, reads DAGVTQSPTHLIKTRGQQVTLRCSPISGHKSVSWYQQVLGQGPQFIFQYYEKEERGRGNFPDRFSARQFPNYSSELNVNALLLGDSALYLCASSLQGAGNQPQHFGDGTRLSIL.

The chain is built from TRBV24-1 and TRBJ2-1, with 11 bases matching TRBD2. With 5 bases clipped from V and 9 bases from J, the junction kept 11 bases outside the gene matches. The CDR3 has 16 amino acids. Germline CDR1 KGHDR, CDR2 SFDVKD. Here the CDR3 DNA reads TGTGCCACCAGTGGACTAGCGGGAAGGGGTGAGGGTGAGCAGTTCTTC. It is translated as CATSGLAGRGEGEQFF.

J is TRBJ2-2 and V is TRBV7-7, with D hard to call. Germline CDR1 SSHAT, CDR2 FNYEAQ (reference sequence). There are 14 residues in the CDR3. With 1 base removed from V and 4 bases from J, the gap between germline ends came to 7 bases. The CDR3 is CASSLDTGTGELFF. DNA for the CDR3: TGTGCCAGCAGCTTAGACACGGGCACCGGGGAGCTGTTTTTT.